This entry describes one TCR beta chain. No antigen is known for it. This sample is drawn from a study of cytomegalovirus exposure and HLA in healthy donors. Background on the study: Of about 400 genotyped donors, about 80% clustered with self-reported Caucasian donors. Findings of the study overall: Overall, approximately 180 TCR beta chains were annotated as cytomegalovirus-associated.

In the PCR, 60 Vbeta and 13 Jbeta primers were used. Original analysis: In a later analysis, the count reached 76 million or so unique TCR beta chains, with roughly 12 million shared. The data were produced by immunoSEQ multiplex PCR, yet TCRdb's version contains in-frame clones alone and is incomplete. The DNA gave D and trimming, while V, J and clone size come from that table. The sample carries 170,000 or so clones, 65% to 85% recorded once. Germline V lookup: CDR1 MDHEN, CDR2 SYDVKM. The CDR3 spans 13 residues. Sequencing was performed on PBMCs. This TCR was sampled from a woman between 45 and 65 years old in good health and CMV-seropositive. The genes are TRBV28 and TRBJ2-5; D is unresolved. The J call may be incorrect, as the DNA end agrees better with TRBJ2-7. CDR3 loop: CASKLEQTYEQYF. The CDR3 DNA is TGTGCCAGCAAGCTGGAGCAGACCTACGAGCAGTACTTC.